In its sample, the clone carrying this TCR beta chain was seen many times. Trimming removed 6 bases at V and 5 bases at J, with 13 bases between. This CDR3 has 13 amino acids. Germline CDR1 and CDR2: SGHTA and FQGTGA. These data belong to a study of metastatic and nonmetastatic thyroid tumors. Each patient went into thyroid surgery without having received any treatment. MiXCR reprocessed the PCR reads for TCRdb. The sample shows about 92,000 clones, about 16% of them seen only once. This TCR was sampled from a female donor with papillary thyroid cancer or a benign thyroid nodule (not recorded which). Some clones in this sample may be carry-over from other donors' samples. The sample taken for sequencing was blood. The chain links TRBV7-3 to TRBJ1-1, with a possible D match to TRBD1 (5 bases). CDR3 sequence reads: CASSSTQDTEAFF. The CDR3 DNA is TGTGCCAGCAGTTCGACACAGGATACTGAAGCTTTCTTT.